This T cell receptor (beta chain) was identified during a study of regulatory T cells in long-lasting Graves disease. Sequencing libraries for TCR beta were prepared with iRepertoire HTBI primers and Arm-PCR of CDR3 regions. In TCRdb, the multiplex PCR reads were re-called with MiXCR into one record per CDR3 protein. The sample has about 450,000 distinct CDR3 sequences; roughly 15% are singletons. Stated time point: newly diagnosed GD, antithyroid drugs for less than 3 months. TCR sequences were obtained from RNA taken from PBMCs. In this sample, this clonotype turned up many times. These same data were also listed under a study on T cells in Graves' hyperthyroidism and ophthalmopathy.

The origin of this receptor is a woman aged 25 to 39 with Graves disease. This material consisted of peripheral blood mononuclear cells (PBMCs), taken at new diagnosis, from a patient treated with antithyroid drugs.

CDR3: CASSYSLAGAYEQYF. The CDR3 nucleotides read TGTGCCAGCAGTTACTCCCTAGCGGGAGCCTACGAGCAGTACTTC. The chain uses TRBV6-5 and TRBJ2-7, with 10 bases identical to TRBD2. This CDR3 has 15 residues. The trim removed 0 bases at V and 2 bases at J, leaving 1 base unmatched. The V gene's germline CDR1 is MNHEY and CDR2 SVGAGI.